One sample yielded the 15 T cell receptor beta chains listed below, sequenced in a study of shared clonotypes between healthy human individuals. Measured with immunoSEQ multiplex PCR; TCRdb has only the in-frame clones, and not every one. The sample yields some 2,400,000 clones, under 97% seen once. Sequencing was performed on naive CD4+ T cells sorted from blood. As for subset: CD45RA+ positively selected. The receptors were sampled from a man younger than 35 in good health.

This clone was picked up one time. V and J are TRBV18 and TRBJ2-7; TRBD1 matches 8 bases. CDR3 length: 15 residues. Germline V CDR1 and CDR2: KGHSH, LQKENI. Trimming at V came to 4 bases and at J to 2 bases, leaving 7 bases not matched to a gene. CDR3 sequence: CASSQTTGEAYEQYF. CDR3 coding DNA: TGTGCCAGCTCACAAACGACAGGGGAGGCCTACGAGCAGTACTTC.

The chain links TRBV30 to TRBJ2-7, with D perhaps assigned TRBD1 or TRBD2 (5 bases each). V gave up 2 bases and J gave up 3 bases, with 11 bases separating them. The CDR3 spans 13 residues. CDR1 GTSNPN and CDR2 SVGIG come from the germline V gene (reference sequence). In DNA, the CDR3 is TGTGCCTGGAGTCCCGGGACCTACTACGAGCAGTACTTC. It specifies CAWSPGTYYEQYF.

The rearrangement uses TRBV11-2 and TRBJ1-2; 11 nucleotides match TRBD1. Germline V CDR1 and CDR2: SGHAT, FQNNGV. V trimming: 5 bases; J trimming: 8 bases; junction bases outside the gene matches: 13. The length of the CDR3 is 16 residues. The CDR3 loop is CASSPTDRGRFGGYTF. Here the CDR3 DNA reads TGTGCCAGCAGCCCCACGGACAGGGGGCGCTTCGGGGGCTACACCTTC.

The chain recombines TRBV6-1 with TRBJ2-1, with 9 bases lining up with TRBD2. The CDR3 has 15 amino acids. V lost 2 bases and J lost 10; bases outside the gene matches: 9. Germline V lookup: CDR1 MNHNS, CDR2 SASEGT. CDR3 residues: CASSEKAGGPREQFF. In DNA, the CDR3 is TGTGCCAGCAGTGAAAAGGCGGGGGGGCCTCGAGAGCAGTTCTTC.

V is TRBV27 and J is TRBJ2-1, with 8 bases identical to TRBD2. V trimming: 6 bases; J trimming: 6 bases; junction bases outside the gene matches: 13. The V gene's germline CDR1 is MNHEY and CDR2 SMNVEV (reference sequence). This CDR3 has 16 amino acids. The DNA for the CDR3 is TGTGCCAGCAGCTCCTGGACTAGCCTTAGCTTCAATGAGCAGTTCTTC. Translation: CASSSWTSLSFNEQFF.

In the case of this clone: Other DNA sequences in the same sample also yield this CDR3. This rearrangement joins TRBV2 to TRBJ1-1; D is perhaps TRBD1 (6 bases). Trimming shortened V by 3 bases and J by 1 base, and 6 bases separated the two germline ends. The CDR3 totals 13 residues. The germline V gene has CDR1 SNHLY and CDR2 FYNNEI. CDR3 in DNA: TGTGCCAGCAGTGACAGGGGGAACACTGAAGCTTTCTTT. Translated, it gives CASSDRGNTEAFF.

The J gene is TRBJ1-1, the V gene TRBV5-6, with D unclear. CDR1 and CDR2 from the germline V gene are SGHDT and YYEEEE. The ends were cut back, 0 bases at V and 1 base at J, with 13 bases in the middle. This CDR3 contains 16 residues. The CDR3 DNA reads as TGTGCCAGCAGCTTGGAACAGCGGTGGAGGAACACTGAAGCTTTCTTT. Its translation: CASSLEQRWRNTEAFF.

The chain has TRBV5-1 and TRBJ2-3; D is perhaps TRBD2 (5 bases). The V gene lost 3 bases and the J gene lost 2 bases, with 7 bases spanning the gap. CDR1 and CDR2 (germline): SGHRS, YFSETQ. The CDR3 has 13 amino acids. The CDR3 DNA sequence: TGCGCCAGCAGCTCGGGAAACACAGATACGCAGTATTTT. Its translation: CASSSGNTDTQYF.

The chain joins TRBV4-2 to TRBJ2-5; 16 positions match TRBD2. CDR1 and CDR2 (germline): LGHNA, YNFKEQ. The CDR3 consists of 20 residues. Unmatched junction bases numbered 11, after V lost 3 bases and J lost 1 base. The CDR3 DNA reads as TGTGCCAGCAGCCATGGGGACGGGACTAGCGGGGGGGCCGTCCAAGAGACCCAGTACTTC. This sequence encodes CASSHGDGTSGGAVQETQYF.

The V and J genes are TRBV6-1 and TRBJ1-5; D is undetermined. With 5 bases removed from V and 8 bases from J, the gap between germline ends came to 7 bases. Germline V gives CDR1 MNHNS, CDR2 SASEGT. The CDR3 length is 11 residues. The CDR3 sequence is CASSPLEPQHF. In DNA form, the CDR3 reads TGTGCCAGCAGTCCTTTAGAGCCCCAGCATTTT.

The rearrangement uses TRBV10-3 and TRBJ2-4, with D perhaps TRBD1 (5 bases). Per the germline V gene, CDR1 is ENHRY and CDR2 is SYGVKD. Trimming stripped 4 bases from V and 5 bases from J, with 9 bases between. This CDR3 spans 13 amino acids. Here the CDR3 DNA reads TGTGCCATCAGTGGATCCAGGGAAAACATTCAGTACTTC. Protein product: CAISGSRENIQYF.

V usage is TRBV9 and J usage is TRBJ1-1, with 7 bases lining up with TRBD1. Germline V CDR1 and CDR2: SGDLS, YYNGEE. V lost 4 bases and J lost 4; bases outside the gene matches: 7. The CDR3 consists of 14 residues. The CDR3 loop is CASSSRQGGTEAFF. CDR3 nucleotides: TGTGCCAGCAGCTCCAGACAGGGAGGCACTGAAGCTTTCTTT.

The CDR3, as DNA: TGTGCCAGCAGCGTAGGTATGGGCTCCTACAATGAGCAGTTCTTC. Translating gives CASSVGMGSYNEQFF. The V and J genes are TRBV9 and TRBJ2-1, with D hard to call. CDR3 size: 15 residues. With 0 bases removed from V and 0 bases from J, the gap between germline ends came to 7 bases. Germline CDR1 is SGDLS and CDR2 is YYNGEE.

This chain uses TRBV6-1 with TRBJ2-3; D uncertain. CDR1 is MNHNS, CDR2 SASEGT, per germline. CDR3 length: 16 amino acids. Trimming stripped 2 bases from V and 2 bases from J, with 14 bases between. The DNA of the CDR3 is TGTGCCAGCAGTGAAACCACGTGGCTATCCACAGATACGCAGTATTTT. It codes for CASSETTWLSTDTQYF.

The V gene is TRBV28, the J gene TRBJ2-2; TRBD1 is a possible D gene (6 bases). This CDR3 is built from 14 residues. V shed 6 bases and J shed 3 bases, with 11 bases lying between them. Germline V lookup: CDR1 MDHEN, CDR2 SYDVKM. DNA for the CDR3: TGTGCCAGCAGCACCGGGACATACACCGGGGAGCTGTTTTTT. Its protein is CASSTGTYTGELFF.